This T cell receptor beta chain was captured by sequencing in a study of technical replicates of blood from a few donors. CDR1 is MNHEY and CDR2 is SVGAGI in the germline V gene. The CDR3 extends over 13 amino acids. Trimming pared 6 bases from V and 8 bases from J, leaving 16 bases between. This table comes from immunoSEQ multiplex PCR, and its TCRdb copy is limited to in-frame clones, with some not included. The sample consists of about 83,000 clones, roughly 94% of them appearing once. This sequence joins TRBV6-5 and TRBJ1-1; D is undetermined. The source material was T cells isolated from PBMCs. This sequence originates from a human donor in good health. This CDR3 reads CASSRPRTDEAFF. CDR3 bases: TGTGCCAGCAGCCGCCCCCGGACTGACGAAGCTTTCTTT.